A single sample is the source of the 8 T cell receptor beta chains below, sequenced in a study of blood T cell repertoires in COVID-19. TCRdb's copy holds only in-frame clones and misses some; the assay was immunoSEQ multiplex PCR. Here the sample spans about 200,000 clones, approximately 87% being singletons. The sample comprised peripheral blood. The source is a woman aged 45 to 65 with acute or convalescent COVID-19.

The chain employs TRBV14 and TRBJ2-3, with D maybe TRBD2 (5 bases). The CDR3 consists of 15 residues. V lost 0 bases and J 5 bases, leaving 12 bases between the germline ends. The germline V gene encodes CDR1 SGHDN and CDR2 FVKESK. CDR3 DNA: TGTGCCAGCAGCCAAGATCTTGCGGGTGTAGATACGCAGTATTTT. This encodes CASSQDLAGVDTQYF.

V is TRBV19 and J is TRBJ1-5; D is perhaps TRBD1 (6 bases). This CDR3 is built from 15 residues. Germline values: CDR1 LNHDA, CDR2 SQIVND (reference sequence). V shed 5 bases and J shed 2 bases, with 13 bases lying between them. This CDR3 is CASSATGVGNQPQHF. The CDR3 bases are TGTGCCAGTAGTGCGACAGGCGTGGGCAATCAGCCCCAGCATTTT.

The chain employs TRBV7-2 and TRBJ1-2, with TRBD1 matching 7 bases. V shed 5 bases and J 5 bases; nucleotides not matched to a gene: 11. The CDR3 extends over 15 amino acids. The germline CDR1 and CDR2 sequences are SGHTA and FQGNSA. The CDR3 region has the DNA TGTGCCAGCAGCCTGACTGGGACAGTGGAATATGGCTACACCTTC. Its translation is CASSLTGTVEYGYTF.

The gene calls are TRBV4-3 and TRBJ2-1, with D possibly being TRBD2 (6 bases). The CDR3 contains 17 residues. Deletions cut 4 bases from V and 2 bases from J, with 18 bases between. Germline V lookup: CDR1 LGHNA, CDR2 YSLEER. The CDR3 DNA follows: TGCGCCAGCAGCCCGGTATTTGGAGGGAATCCCTACAATGAGCAGTTCTTC. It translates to CASSPVFGGNPYNEQFF.

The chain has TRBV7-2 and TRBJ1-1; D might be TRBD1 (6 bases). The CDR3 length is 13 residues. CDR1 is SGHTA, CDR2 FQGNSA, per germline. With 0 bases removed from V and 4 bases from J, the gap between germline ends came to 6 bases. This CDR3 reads CASSLAGATEAFF. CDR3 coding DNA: TGTGCCAGCAGCTTAGCGGGGGCCACTGAAGCTTTCTTT.

As DNA, the CDR3 is TGTGCCAGCAGCTTGGGGACAGGCGTTACCTACGAGCAGTACTTC. This encodes CASSLGTGVTYEQYF. V gene TRBV27 combines with J gene TRBJ2-7, with 8 bases that match TRBD1. The CDR3 totals 15 residues. J lost 2 bases, V lost 6 bases, and 9 bases had no gene match. Germline CDR1 MNHEY, CDR2 SMNVEV (reference sequence).

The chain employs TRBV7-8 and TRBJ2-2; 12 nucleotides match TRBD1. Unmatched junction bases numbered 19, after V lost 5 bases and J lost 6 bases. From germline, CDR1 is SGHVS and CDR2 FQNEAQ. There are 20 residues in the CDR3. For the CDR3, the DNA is TGTGCCAGCAGCCAACAACGGGGACAGGGGGCTGGTGGGGTAGCCGGGGAGCTGTTTTTT. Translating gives CASSQQRGQGAGGVAGELFF.

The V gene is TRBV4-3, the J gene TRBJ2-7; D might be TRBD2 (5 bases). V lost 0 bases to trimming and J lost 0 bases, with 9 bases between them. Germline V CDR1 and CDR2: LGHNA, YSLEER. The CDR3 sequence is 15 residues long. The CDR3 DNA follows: TGCGCCAGCAGCCAAGATAGCGCCAGCTCCTACGAGCAGTACTTC. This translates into CASSQDSASSYEQYF.